These 23 T cell receptor beta chains share one sample of origin, sequenced in a study of identical twins. TCRdb used MiXCR to reprocess the 5' RACE reads, holding one entry per CDR3 protein. The data contain a few hundred thousand distinct CDR3 sequences, roughly 9% of them singletons. Material for sequencing was naive T cells sorted from blood. Source of these receptors: a woman aged 50 to 60 in good health.

J is TRBJ2-3 and V is TRBV12-3 or TRBV12-4; TRBD1 matches 10 bases. The CDR3 has 13 residues. Germline trimming cut 6 bases from V and 8 bases from J; bases unmatched to any gene: 5. CDR3 loop: CASRGQGRATQYF. In nucleotides, the CDR3 is TGTGCCAGCAGGGGACAGGGGCGGGCTACGCAGTATTTT.

This clonotype was counted many times. The V call is TRBV5-1, the J call TRBJ2-3; the D is unclear. The CDR3 contains 12 residues. CDR1 and CDR2 (germline): SGHRS, YFSETQ. Trimming took 0 bases from V and 5 from J, leaving 4 bases between them. The CDR3 is CASSLEVDTQYF. The CDR3 DNA is TGCGCCAGCAGCTTGGAGGTAGATACGCAGTATTTT.

J is TRBJ1-1 and V is TRBV7-2; D is unresolved. CDR1 is SGHTA and CDR2 is FQGNSA in the germline V gene. There are 14 residues in the CDR3. V shed 2 bases and J shed 7 bases, with 14 bases lying between them. The DNA of the CDR3 is TGTGCCAGCAGCTTAACCCGGCGCTCTTTTGAAGCTTTCTTT. Protein product: CASSLTRRSFEAFF.

V is TRBV7-8 and J is TRBJ2-7; the match to TRBD2 covers 9 bases. Per germline, CDR1 SGHVS and CDR2 FQNEAQ. CDR3 length equals 16 residues. After removal of 5 bases from V and 5 bases from J, the junction contained 13 bases not matched to a gene. CDR3 in DNA: TGTGCCAGCAGCGGGCGGGAGGGCCTAAAAGTGCACGAGCAGTACTTC. Translation gives CASSGREGLKVHEQYF.

The gene calls are TRBV19 and TRBJ1-5; TRBD1 matches 9 bases. CDR1 is LNHDA and CDR2 is SQIVND in the germline V gene (reference sequence). Trimming took 2 bases from V and 7 from J; bases not matched to a gene: 6. This CDR3 has 15 amino acids. Here the CDR3 reads CASSIRETGGQPQHF. The DNA of the CDR3 is TGTGCCAGTAGTATAAGAGAGACAGGGGGACAGCCCCAGCATTTT.

The V gene is TRBV7-9, the J gene TRBJ1-1; TRBD1 is a possible D gene (5 bases). The CDR3 is 12 amino acids. Trimming removed 8 bases at V and 7 bases at J, with 14 bases between. The germline V gene has CDR1 SEHNR and CDR2 FQNEAQ (reference sequence). The CDR3 region has the DNA TGTGCCAGCGGTCGTCCTAGGGGTGAAGCTTTCTTT. This translates into CASGRPRGEAFF.

This clonotype has just a few counts. This chain uses TRBV4-1 with TRBJ2-2; D is perhaps TRBD2 (6 bases). The CDR3 length is 16 residues. The V gene's germline CDR1 is MGHRA and CDR2 YSYEKL. V shed 4 bases and J shed 5 bases, with 17 bases lying between them. The CDR3 nucleotides are TGCGCCAGCAGCCCCCTTAGGCGGGATCAAACCGGGGAGCTGTTTTTT. Translated: CASSPLRRDQTGELFF.

This clonotype was seen a handful of times. V usage is TRBV4-1 and J usage is TRBJ2-2; TRBD1 matches 8 bases. Germline loops: CDR1 MGHRA, CDR2 YSYEKL. Losses at the gene ends were 0 bases for V and 1 base for J; bases not matched to a gene: 7. The CDR3 has 18 amino acids. The CDR3 region is CASSQEPGGLLNTGELFF. The CDR3, as DNA: TGCGCCAGCAGCCAAGAACCAGGGGGCTTATTGAACACCGGGGAGCTGTTTTTT.

This clonotype was recorded many times. The rearrangement joins TRBV20-1 to TRBJ1-1, with TRBD1 matching 7 bases. This CDR3 spans 12 amino acids. In germline, CDR1 is DFQATT, CDR2 SNEGSKA (reference sequence). Unmatched junction bases numbered 6, after V lost 6 bases and J lost 5 bases. The CDR3 nucleotides read TGCAGTGCCGAGGCAGGGGGTACTGAAGCTTTCTTT. Its translation: CSAEAGGTEAFF.

At least ten counts were recorded for this clonotype. This chain joins TRBV20-1 and TRBJ2-3; D uncertain. The germline V gene encodes CDR1 DFQATT and CDR2 SNEGSKA (reference sequence). The CDR3 has 12 residues. V gave up 1 base and J gave up 5 bases, with 7 bases separating them. CDR3 sequence (DNA): TGCAGTGCTAGAGCCTTCGGAGATACGCAGTATTTT. This encodes CSARAFGDTQYF.

About this clonotype itself: Compared with germline, one end of the junction differs, possibly owing to a read error. The genes are TRBV5-1 and TRBJ2-1; a weak D match, TRBD2 (5 bases). Germline V gives CDR1 SGHRS, CDR2 YFSETQ. The CDR3 is 14 residues long. DNA for the CDR3: TGCGCCAGCAGCTTGTCACTAGATTACAATGAGCGGTTCTTC. Its translation is CASSLSLDYNERFF.

This clonotype was recorded at least ten times. V gene TRBV9 combines with J gene TRBJ1-2; the D is unclear. The germline V gene encodes CDR1 SGDLS and CDR2 YYNGEE. The CDR3 spans 12 residues. Trimming took 5 bases from V and 1 from J, leaving 6 bases between them. CDR3 in amino acids: CASRSINYGYTF. CDR3 nucleotide sequence: TGTGCCAGCAGGAGCATTAACTATGGCTACACCTTC.

This clonotype has more than one count but fewer than ten. The rearrangement links TRBV21-1 to TRBJ2-5; no DNA check was done on the table's D call, TRBD1. TRBV21-1 is given as a pseudogene. This CDR3 has 15 amino acids. The CDR3 DNA reads as TGTGCCAGCAGCAAAGCCAGGGGGCAGGAAGAGACCCAGTACTTC. Amino acids: CASSKARGQEETQYF.

CDR3 sequence: CASSEFGSTEAFF. CDR3 in DNA: TGTGCCAGCAGTGAATTTGGGAGCACTGAAGCTTTCTTT. The chain links TRBV12-3 or TRBV12-4 to TRBJ1-1; D is unclear. The V end lost 5 bases, the J end lost 4 bases, and 11 bases lay between the germline ends. The CDR3 sequence is 13 residues long.

This clonotype has a handful of counts. Written as DNA, the CDR3 is TGTGCCAGCAGCCAGGCTCTGGAGGGGGCCCGCACAGATACGCAGTATTTT. Amino acids: CASSQALEGARTDTQYF. The gene calls are TRBV14 and TRBJ2-3; tentative D call: TRBD1 (7 bases). V was trimmed by 3 bases and J by 1 base, leaving 17 bases between them. Germline CDR1 reads SGHDN; CDR2 reads FVKESK. This CDR3 is built from 17 residues.

A few counts support this clonotype. The rearrangement joins TRBV20-1 to TRBJ2-4; unclear D gene. This CDR3 is built from 13 residues. The V and J ends lost 0 bases and 2 bases respectively, with 5 bases between them. Germline lookup yields CDR1 DFQATT and CDR2 SNEGSKA (reference sequence). The CDR3 sequence is CSARDVTKNIQYF. The CDR3 DNA follows: TGCAGTGCTAGAGATGTCACCAAAAACATTCAGTACTTC.

This clonotype came up a few times. The chain couples TRBV5-4 to TRBJ2-6; possibly TRBD2 for D (6 bases). The germline V gene encodes CDR1 SGHNT and CDR2 YYREEE (reference sequence). Deletions cut 0 bases from V and 3 bases from J, with 13 bases between. CDR3 length equals 17 residues. The CDR3 DNA is TGTGCCAGCAGCTTGGTGGCAGGACTAAGTGGGGCCAACGTCCTGACTTTC. Translating it yields CASSLVAGLSGANVLTF.

This clonotype occurred a few times. The V gene is TRBV7-8, the J gene TRBJ2-3, with 14 bases aligning to TRBD2. Trimming at V came to 1 base and at J to 6 bases, leaving 3 bases not matched to a gene. This CDR3 contains 16 residues. CDR1 is SGHVS and CDR2 is FQNEAQ in the germline V gene. The CDR3 here is CASSLGTSGRKDTQYF. DNA for the CDR3: TGTGCCAGCAGCTTAGGGACTAGCGGGAGGAAGGATACGCAGTATTTT. Variable domain in full (rest from reference TRBV7-8 and TRBJ2-3): GAGVSQSPRYKVAKRGQDVALRCDPISGHVSLFWYQQALGQGPEFLTYFQNEAQLDKSGLPSDRFFAERPEGSVSTLKIQRTQQEDSAVYLCASSLGTSGRKDTQYFGPGTRLTVL.

The rearrangement links TRBV5-1 to TRBJ2-1; D is possibly TRBD2 (5 bases). The CDR3 consists of 15 residues. Trimming took 0 bases from V and 4 from J, leaving 11 bases between them. Looked up from germline, CDR1 is SGHRS and CDR2 is YFSETQ. The CDR3 nucleotides read TGCGCCAGCAGCTTGGGACGGGATTGGTACAATGAGCAGTTCTTC. Translation: CASSLGRDWYNEQFF.

This clonotype was found a few times. The chain couples TRBV10-3 to TRBJ2-7; 14 bases are a match to TRBD2. V lost 6 bases and J lost 7; bases outside the gene matches: 5. CDR1 ENHRY and CDR2 SYGVKD come from the germline V gene. The CDR3 is made up of 14 amino acids. The CDR3 spells CAIRAGLAGAEQYF. CDR3 sequence (DNA): TGTGCCATCAGGGCGGGACTAGCGGGAGCTGAGCAGTACTTC.

This clonotype turned up a few times. The chain couples TRBV6-1 to TRBJ2-5, with 9 bases identical to TRBD2. Per the germline V gene, CDR1 is MNHNS and CDR2 is SASEGT. CDR3 length: 13 amino acids. V shed 7 bases and J 5 bases; nucleotides not matched to a gene: 5. CDR3 bases: TGTGCCAGCATAGCGGGAGATCGGGAGACCCAGTACTTC. Protein product: CASIAGDRETQYF.

This clonotype was observed a few times. This chain links TRBV30 with TRBJ2-5; the D gene is possibly TRBD2 (6 bases). Trimming took off 2 bases at V and 5 bases at J, with 15 bases between the two ends. Germline CDR1 reads GTSNPN; CDR2 reads SVGIG (reference sequence). This CDR3 has 14 residues. Written as DNA, the CDR3 is TGTGCCTGGAGTACCCTCCGGGGGTTCGAGACCCAGTACTTC. It specifies CAWSTLRGFETQYF.

This clonotype has a handful of counts. This chain uses TRBV2 with TRBJ1-3; 7 bases are a match to TRBD1. The CDR3 runs 16 residues. Trimming took 2 bases from V and 0 from J; bases not matched to a gene: 4. Per germline, CDR1 SNHLY and CDR2 FYNNEI. Written as DNA, the CDR3 is TGTGCCAGCAGTGAATGGGGACAGAGCTCTGGAAACACCATATATTTT. As protein: CASSEWGQSSGNTIYF.